This section outlines one T cell receptor beta chain sequence together with its context. This sample stems from a study of blood T cell repertoires in COVID-19. Study-level information: Samples representing acute and convalescent COVID-19 were sourced from the United States, Italy and Spain. T cells, B-cell-depleted T cells, or PBMCs supplied cDNA or gDNA.

Original data processing: Estimates of nucleated cell counts were drawn from the amplification of reference gene primers. Data came from immunoSEQ multiplex PCR; TCRdb stores just in-frame clones and leaves some out. Clonal size and the V and J genes are those of that table, whereas D and trimming came from the DNA. The table has tens of thousands of clones, over 75% seen once. The sequence was collected from a man older than 75 with acute or convalescent COVID-19. The sample comprised peripheral blood.

The CDR3 loop reads CASRGQGNTEAFF. Here the CDR3 DNA reads TGCGCCAGCAGGGGACAGGGGAACACTGAAGCTTTCTTT. V is TRBV5-1 and J is TRBJ1-1, with 9 bases matching TRBD1. Germline V gene data show CDR1 as SGHRS and CDR2 as YFSETQ. The J segment lost 1 base and the V segment lost 5 bases, leaving 0 bases of the junction unmatched. The CDR3 length is 13 residues.